Listed below are T cell receptor beta chains from one sample, sequenced in a study of blood T cell repertoires in COVID-19. Profiling relied on immunoSEQ multiplex PCR, and the TCRdb table lists in-frame clones only, not all of them. The table has just over 650,000 clones, around 89% seen once. What was sequenced was peripheral blood. Receptors originate from a woman aged 18-29 years with acute or convalescent COVID-19. The CDR3 runs from the conserved cysteine through the conserved F or W. Fields, in order: V gene, CDR3 protein.

v_gene: TRBV7-3
CDR3aa: CASSPRLAGADTQYF

v_gene: TRBV7-9
CDR3aa: CASSSPDSSNYGYTF

v_gene: TRBV15
CDR3aa: CATQVQGGNQPQHF

v_gene: TRBV7-2
CDR3aa: CASSLGPGLLSRGYGYTF

v_gene: TRBV5-8
CDR3aa: CASSDRDF

v_gene: TRBV25-1
CDR3aa: CASSATGTDTQYF

v_gene: TRBV29-1
CDR3aa: CSVEALWNEQFF

v_gene: TRBV6-6
CDR3aa: CASSPRGKSSYNSPLHF

v_gene: TRBV29-1
CDR3aa: CSVELAGETQYF

v_gene: TRBV5-1
CDR3aa: CASSSSRGQSQGHKVFF

v_gene: TRBV10-1
CDR3aa: CASSDPNDRVSAKLFF

v_gene: TRBV5-1
CDR3aa: CASSLREAYEQYF

v_gene: TRBV18
CDR3aa: CASSPLLAQTGGNEQFF

v_gene: TRBV6-1
CDR3aa: CASSEVRQGNTIYF

v_gene: TRBV7-8
CDR3aa: CASSLVGGLTNYGYTF

v_gene: TRBV2
CDR3aa: CASSVHRSSYEQYF

v_gene: TRBV5-1
CDR3aa: CASSPTPRGRGLHEQYF

v_gene: TRBV5-1
CDR3aa: CASSFRQDPDEQYF

v_gene: TRBV19
CDR3aa: CASSIEAGGVGLLYEQYF

v_gene: TRBV6-1
CDR3aa: CASSEARTGWNTEAFF

v_gene: TRBV13
CDR3aa: CASSLPRVGPGYTF

v_gene: TRBV3-1/TRBV3-2
CDR3aa: CASSSLGQRGDPSDTQYF

v_gene: TRBV30
CDR3aa: CAWNPLKLNSPLHF

v_gene: TRBV2
CDR3aa: CASTGGTYSNQPQHF

v_gene: TRBV5-1
CDR3aa: CASSPGQGAEAFF